The source of this T cell receptor (beta chain) is a study of blood T cell repertoires in COVID-19. Study overall: Samples of COVID-19 (acute and convalescent) were obtained from the United States, Italy and Spain. Sources were T cells, B-cell-depleted T cells, or PBMCs; the material itself was cDNA or gDNA.

Data came from immunoSEQ multiplex PCR; TCRdb stores just in-frame clones and leaves some out. The sample carries 110,000 to 150,000 clones, around 76% recorded once. Trimming stripped 2 bases from V and 4 bases from J, with 14 bases between. The CDR3 runs 15 residues. Germline CDR1 reads MNHNS; CDR2 reads SASEGT. The TCR sequence derives from a man aged 55 to 69 with acute or convalescent COVID-19. The specimen was peripheral blood. This chain uses TRBV6-1 with TRBJ1-2, with D uncertain. The CDR3: CASSEHSRKGYGYTF. The CDR3, as DNA: TGTGCCAGCAGTGAACACAGCCGGAAAGGCTATGGCTACACCTTC.